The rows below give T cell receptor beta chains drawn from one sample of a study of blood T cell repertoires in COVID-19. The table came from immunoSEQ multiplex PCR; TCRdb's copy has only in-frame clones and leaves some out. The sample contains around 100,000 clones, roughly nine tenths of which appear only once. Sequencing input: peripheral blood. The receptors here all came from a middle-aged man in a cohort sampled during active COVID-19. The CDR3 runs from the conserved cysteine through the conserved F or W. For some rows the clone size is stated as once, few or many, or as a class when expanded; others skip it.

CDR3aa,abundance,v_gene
CASSLGGRTEAFF,NA,TRBV5-1
CASQRQGYETQYF,NA,TRBV14
CASSRAGLNYGYTF,NA,TRBV3-1/TRBV3-2
CASKMVSGGLLGQYF,NA,TRBV7-2
CASSPGQGTSNEKLFF,NA,TRBV18
CASSFPGEVGYSNQPQHF,NA,TRBV5-6
CASSPWGGASTDTQYF,NA,TRBV7-9
CASGARGSSSTDTQYF,NA,TRBV5-6
CASSEGGNQPQHF,NA,TRBV2
CASSGQGASDTQYF,NA,TRBV7-3
CASSHGPPGRGSTNEKLFF,NA,TRBV4-1
CASSVDRLDNEQFF,NA,TRBV9
CASSLRKETQYF,NA,TRBV7-9
CASSLIGRGHGYTF,NA,TRBV5-1
CASSVEGTGGTDTQYF,NA,TRBV9
CSATGTQRTGELFF,NA,TRBV29-1
CASSLAGPGGVSYNEQFF,NA,TRBV7-8
CASSPGHAQDGELFF,NA,TRBV5-1
CASSPSGVWNSPLHF,NA,TRBV7-8
CASSLGTDRAGGYTF,NA,TRBV7-8
CASNSGNTDTQYF,NA,TRBV5-6
CASSLDRFSYEQYF,NA,TRBV7-2
CASRVIAGTGELFF,once,TRBV2
CASSQQRNTEAFF,once,TRBV19
CASSPGGALGTEAFF,NA,TRBV19
CASSLEGTGPGNTIYF,NA,TRBV5-1
CASSQELQGLGELFF,NA,TRBV14
CASSPGTGRTGELFF,NA,TRBV13
CASSNRVNYGYTF,NA,TRBV28
CASSSQAFSGNTIYF,NA,TRBV7-2
CASSEAGNSNQPQHF,NA,TRBV6-1
CASSLISLAGGTRDTQYF,once,TRBV11-2
CASSDPGDKNIQYF,NA,TRBV25-1
CASSELRTDTQYF,NA,TRBV6-1
CASSVAPSGGLSYNEQFF,NA,TRBV9
CASSWVQGYEQYF,NA,TRBV11-3
CASSPGQGKNQPQHF,few,TRBV18
CATSDLEAGRETQYF,NA,TRBV24-1